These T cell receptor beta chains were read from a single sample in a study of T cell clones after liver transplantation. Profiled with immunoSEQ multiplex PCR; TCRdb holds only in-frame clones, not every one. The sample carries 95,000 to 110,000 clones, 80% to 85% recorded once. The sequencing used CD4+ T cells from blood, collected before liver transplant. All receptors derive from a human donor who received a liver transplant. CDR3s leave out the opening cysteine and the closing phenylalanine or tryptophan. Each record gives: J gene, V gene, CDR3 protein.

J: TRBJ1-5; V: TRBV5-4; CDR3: ASSPDRGTGQPQH
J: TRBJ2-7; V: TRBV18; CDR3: ASSPGDYPSYEQY
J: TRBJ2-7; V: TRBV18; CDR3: ASSLLDPSEQY
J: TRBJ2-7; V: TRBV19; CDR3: ASNRQGYEQY
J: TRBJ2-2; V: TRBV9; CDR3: ASRAVLANTGELF
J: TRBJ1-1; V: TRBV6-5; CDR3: ASFSRHMNTEAF
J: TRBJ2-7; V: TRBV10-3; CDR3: AISETGGWEAEQY
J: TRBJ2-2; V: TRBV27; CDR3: ASRKGDRDTGELF
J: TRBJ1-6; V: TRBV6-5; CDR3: ASSFTRYSPLH
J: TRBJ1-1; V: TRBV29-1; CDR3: SVERDPSTEAF
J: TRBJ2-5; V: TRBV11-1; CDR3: ASSFKRTGFLETQY
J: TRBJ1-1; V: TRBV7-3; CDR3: ASSSEGNTEAF
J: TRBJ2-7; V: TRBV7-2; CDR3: ASQGSSYEQY
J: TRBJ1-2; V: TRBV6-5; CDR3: ASSYTVTGAYGYT
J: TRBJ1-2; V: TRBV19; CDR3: ASSINRSYGYT
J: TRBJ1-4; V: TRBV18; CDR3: ASSPETGATEKLF
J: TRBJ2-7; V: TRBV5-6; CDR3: ASSLLQLDSWHEQY
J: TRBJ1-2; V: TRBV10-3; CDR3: AISESVGWNYGYT
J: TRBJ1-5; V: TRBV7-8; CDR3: ASSLVDRGAGNQPQH
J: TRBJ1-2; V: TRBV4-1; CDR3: ASSQGRRADGYT
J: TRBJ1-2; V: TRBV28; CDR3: ASTSMGGYT
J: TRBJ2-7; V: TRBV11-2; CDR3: ASSQGTATEQY
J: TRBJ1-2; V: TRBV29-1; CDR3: SVDRSGGMVDGYT
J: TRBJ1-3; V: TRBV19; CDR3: ASSMGEMDGNTIY
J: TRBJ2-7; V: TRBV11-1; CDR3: ASSSLAGVRYEQY
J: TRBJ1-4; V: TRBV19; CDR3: ASTVLDGEKLF
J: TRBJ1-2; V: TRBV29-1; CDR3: SVGGQGSLSYGYT
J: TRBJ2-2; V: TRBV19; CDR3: ASSIGSGRGRTGELF
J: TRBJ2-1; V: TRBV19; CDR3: ASSLTGGIDEQF
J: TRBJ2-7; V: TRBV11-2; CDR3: ASSLEIGGQGYEQY
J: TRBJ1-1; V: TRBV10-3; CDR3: AISTGGTEAF
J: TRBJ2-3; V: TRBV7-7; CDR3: ASSLAGSTDTQY
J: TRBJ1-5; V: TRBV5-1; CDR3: ASSLEGQNQPQH
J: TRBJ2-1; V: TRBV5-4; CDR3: ASSREAGHYNEQF
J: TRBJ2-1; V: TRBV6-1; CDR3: ASRGRGTSYNEQF
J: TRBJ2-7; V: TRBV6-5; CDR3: ASSLREYPYEQY
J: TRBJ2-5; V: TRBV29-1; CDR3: SVDLQKQETQY